These 23 T cell receptor beta chains originate from one sample sequenced in a study of monozygotic twins with inflammatory bowel disease (dated by TCRdb to about 2019). Preparation of the library involved 5' RACE. TCRdb records Illumina HiSeq 2500 as the sequencer. TCRdb reprocessed the reads and provides one entry for every CDR3 protein sequence; no DNA is given. This sample's table has entries for around 400,000 distinct CDR3 sequences. The ten largest clones capture around 2.3% of the sample. The source material was blood. All receptors come from a human donor with ulcerative colitis or Crohn's disease, or a healthy co-twin of an affected twin (not recorded which).

J is TRBJ2-5 and V is TRBV5-1; absent DNA, TCRdb's TRBD1 call cannot be checked. Germline V gene data show CDR1 as SGHRS and CDR2 as YFSETQ. The CDR3 has 13 residues. The CDR3 protein is CASSFLTGPTQYF. The full variable domain, in which reference TRBV5-1 and TRBJ2-5 provide the parts outside the CDR3, is KAGVTQTPRYLIKTRGQQVTLSCSPISGHRSVSWYQQTPGQGLQFLFEYFSETQRNKGNFPGRFSGRQFSNSRSEMNVSTLELGDSALYLCASSFLTGPTQYFGPGTRLLVL.

V usage is TRBV5-1 and J usage is TRBJ1-1; there is no DNA to check the TCRdb D call of TRBD1. The CDR3 loop spans 15 amino acids. Per germline, CDR1 SGHRS and CDR2 YFSETQ. CDR3 residues: CASSPGQMLNTEAFF.

The V gene is TRBV6-2 or TRBV6-3, the J gene TRBJ2-1; TCRdb's assignment of TRBD2 cannot be checked, as there is no DNA. The CDR3 consists of 15 residues. Germline V gives CDR1 MNHEY, CDR2 SVGEGT. CDR3 sequence reads: CASSYRGRFYNEQFF.

The rearrangement links TRBV3-1 to TRBJ2-7; the D call from TCRdb, TRBD2, cannot be confirmed without DNA. The CDR3 sequence is 14 residues long. Per the germline V gene, CDR1 is LGHDT and CDR2 is YNNKEL (reference sequence). The CDR3 reads CASSQEGSRVEQYF.

The chain employs TRBV5-1 and TRBJ1-6. Germline V gene data show CDR1 as SGHRS and CDR2 as YFSETQ. The CDR3 is 12 residues long. The CDR3: CASSSTGSPLHF.

The chain's CDR3 is CASSPGPQADTQYF. The V gene is TRBV7-2, the J gene TRBJ2-3; TCRdb selects TRBD2, and the lack of DNA leaves this call unchecked. CDR1 is SGHTA, CDR2 FQGNSA, per germline. The CDR3 contains 14 residues.

The rearrangement joins TRBV19 to TRBJ2-3; checking the TCRdb D call of TRBD2 is not possible without DNA. Looked up from germline, CDR1 is LNHDA and CDR2 is SQIVND (reference sequence). The CDR3 is made up of 15 amino acids. CDR3 in amino acids: CASSISRRSADTQYF.

J is TRBJ2-1 and V is TRBV10-1. CDR1 is WNHNN and CDR2 is SYGVQD in the germline V gene (reference sequence). CDR3 size: 17 residues. CDR3 residues: CASSDRRKQGSYNEQFF.

The chain carries TRBV5-1 and TRBJ1-1; TCRdb names TRBD1, which stays unverified in the absence of DNA. Germline V lookup: CDR1 SGHRS, CDR2 YFSETQ. This CDR3 has 16 residues. CDR3 residues: CASSRDTATSGTEAFF.

V and J are TRBV5-3 and TRBJ2-7; TCRdb returns TRBD1, unconfirmable since there is no DNA. TRBV5-3 is marked as an open reading frame, function uncertain. The CDR3 runs 15 residues. This chain's CDR3 is CARSLGTAKTYEQYF.

The genes are TRBV20-1 and TRBJ1-5; TCRdb gives TRBD1 as the D gene, but with no DNA this cannot be confirmed. CDR1 and CDR2 from the germline V gene are DFQATT and SNEGSKA (reference sequence). This CDR3 spans 15 amino acids. The chain's CDR3 is CSARATSGLQGPQHF.

The chain couples TRBV10-3 to TRBJ1-2; TCRdb picks TRBD1, but there is no DNA to check that call. This CDR3 comprises 13 residues. CDR1 and CDR2 from the germline V gene are ENHRY and SYGVKD. CDR3 amino acids: CAMSREPNYGYTF.

The chain recombines TRBV6-1 with TRBJ1-2; no DNA is available, so the TRBD1 call from TCRdb remains unchecked. The CDR3 runs to 15 residues. Germline values: CDR1 MNHNS, CDR2 SASEGT. The CDR3 is CASSEGGTGGRGYTF.

The rearrangement links TRBV9 to TRBJ2-2; TCRdb reports TRBD2, a call that lacks DNA to check it against. The CDR3 covers 15 residues. CDR1 and CDR2 from the germline V gene are SGDLS and YYNGEE. CDR3: CASSVGTINTGELFF.

V is TRBV28 and J is TRBJ1-3. Germline V gives CDR1 MDHEN, CDR2 SYDVKM. The CDR3 has 16 amino acids. CDR3 amino acids: CASSLEGWGSGNTIYF.

V usage is TRBV14 and J usage is TRBJ1-4. The V gene's germline CDR1 is SGHDN and CDR2 FVKESK. The CDR3 consists of 19 residues. This CDR3 reads CASSQGASATNRKNEKLFF.

The chain joins TRBV5-1 to TRBJ2-7. Germline CDR1 reads SGHRS; CDR2 reads YFSETQ. The CDR3 has 14 amino acids. The CDR3 region is CASSFSRTTYEQYF.

The J gene is TRBJ1-5, the V gene TRBV9; no DNA is available, so the TRBD1 call from TCRdb remains unchecked. This CDR3 region has 21 residues. Germline CDR1 is SGDLS and CDR2 is YYNGEE. This CDR3 reads CASTDYKSEEDPRQGNQPQHF.

V is TRBV9 and J is TRBJ2-1; TCRdb names TRBD1, which stays unverified in the absence of DNA. In germline, CDR1 is SGDLS, CDR2 YYNGEE. The length of the CDR3 is 17 residues. The chain's CDR3 is CASSPQGGRELYNEQFF.

V is TRBV7-9 and J is TRBJ1-1; without DNA, the TCRdb call of TRBD1 cannot be checked. The CDR3 runs 14 residues. Germline V lookup: CDR1 SEHNR, CDR2 FQNEAQ (reference sequence). The chain's CDR3 is CASSLDKRGWEAFF.

The rearrangement uses TRBV5-1 and TRBJ1-4. The CDR3 extends over 15 amino acids. Germline V CDR1 and CDR2: SGHRS, YFSETQ. CDR3 in amino acids: CASSFAPPRNEKLFF.

The chain combines TRBV4-2 with TRBJ1-6; TCRdb's D call, TRBD1, is unchecked because there is no DNA. CDR3 length: 15 residues. The germline gives CDR1 LGHNA, CDR2 YNFKEQ. The CDR3 spells CASSQGTPYNSPLHF.

V and J are TRBV12-3 or TRBV12-4 and TRBJ1-5; checking the TCRdb D call of TRBD1 is not possible without DNA. This CDR3 is 13 amino acids long. The CDR3 loop is CASSLETREPQHF.